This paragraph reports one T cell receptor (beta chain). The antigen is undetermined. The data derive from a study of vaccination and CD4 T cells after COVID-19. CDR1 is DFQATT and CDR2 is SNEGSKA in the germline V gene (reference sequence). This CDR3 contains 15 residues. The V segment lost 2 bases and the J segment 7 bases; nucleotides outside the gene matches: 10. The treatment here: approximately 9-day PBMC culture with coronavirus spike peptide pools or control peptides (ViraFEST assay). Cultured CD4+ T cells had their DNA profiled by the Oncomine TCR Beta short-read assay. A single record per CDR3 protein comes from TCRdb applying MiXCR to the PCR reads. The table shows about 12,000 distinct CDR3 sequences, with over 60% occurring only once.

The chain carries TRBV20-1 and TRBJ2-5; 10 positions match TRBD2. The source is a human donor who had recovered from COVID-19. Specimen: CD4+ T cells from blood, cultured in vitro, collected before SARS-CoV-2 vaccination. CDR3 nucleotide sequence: TGCAGTGCTAGACTTAGCGGGAGGCCCTTAGGGACCCAGTACTTC. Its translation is CSARLSGRPLGTQYF.